One and the same sample provided the 27 T cell receptor beta chains below, sequenced in a study of post-analysis software for immune sequencing data. Unique molecular identifiers featured in each of the TCR beta cDNA libraries. TCRdb re-called the PCR reads with MiXCR, one entry per CDR3 protein. The sample shows approximately 250,000 distinct CDR3 sequences, just over 35% of them seen only once. Points from the study as a whole: Roughly five TRBV segments appeared more often in patients than in controls, and TRBV5-6, TRBV5-1 and TRBV20-1 were among these.

No cognate antigen is known for these TCRs. The sample was blood. These receptors were obtained from a girl between 10 and 17 years old with multiple sclerosis.

This clonotype was detected many times. The rearrangement links TRBV5-1 to TRBJ2-1; no clear D gene. This CDR3 has 13 amino acids. V was trimmed by 0 bases and J by 3 bases, leaving 4 bases between them. CDR1 is SGHRS, CDR2 YFSETQ, per germline. DNA for the CDR3: TGCGCCAGCAGCTTGGATAACTACAATGAGCAGTTCTTC. Its translation: CASSLDNYNEQFF.

This clonotype was counted once. V is TRBV7-2 and J is TRBJ2-3; D is ambiguous. Trimming removed 2 bases at V and 2 bases at J, with 17 bases between. Germline V gives CDR1 SGHTA, CDR2 FQGNSA. This CDR3 comprises 17 residues. CDR3 nucleotide sequence: TGTGCCAGCAGCTTAAGTACCGCTGTTTACCTCACAGATACGCAGTATTTT. This sequence encodes CASSLSTAVYLTDTQYF.

A word on this clonotype: This may come from a read error, since a much larger clone is one base off. The chain has TRBV11-2 and TRBJ2-1, with TRBD1 matching over 8 bases. Germline V lookup: CDR1 SGHAT, CDR2 FQNNGV. CDR3 length equals 18 residues. The CDR3 sequence is CVSSPGTGEAPRYNEQFF. The CDR3 DNA sequence: TGTGTCAGCAGCCCCGGGACAGGCGAGGCCCCCCGGTACAATGAGCAGTTCTTC.

This clonotype was detected ten times or more. The CDR3 is CAITGVGTEAFF. The CDR3 region has the DNA TGTGCCATCACCGGGGTGGGTACTGAAGCTTTCTTT. The chain joins TRBV10-3 to TRBJ1-1, with D hard to call. Germline CDR1 and CDR2: ENHRY and SYGVKD. The ends were cut back, 7 bases at V and 5 bases at J, with 11 bases in the middle. This CDR3 region has 12 residues.

This clonotype was observed at least ten times. The chain combines TRBV7-9 with TRBJ2-7, with 8 bases fitting TRBD1. CDR1 is SEHNR and CDR2 is FQNEAQ in the germline V gene (reference sequence). V was clipped by 3 bases and J by 12 bases; unmatched bases: 7. The CDR3 contains 12 residues. The CDR3 spells CASSFDRDRTYF. CDR3 DNA: TGTGCCAGCAGCTTTGATCGGGACAGGACGTACTTC.

Note on this clonotype: Just one base apart from a much larger clone, this may be a read error. This rearrangement joins TRBV5-4 to TRBJ2-3; 9 bases match TRBD1. CDR1 is SGHNT, CDR2 YYREEE, per germline (reference sequence). The CDR3 contains 15 residues. CDR3 coding DNA: TGTCCCAGCAGCTATAGGACAGGGGCTGCAGATACGCAGTATTTT. Translation: CPSSYRTGAADTQYF.

The gene calls are TRBV29-1 and TRBJ2-7, with D perhaps TRBD1 (7 bases). Trimming left V 4 bases short and J 2 bases short, with 15 bases between. The CDR3 runs to 14 residues. Looked up from germline, CDR1 is SQVTM and CDR2 is ANQGSEA. The CDR3 sequence: CSVGGDRKAYEQYF. The CDR3 DNA reads TGCAGCGTTGGGGGGGACAGAAAAGCCTACGAGCAGTACTTC.

At least ten counts were recorded for this clonotype. The chain joins TRBV6-4 to TRBJ2-6; D is undetermined. The V and J ends lost 0 bases and 1 base respectively, with 7 bases between them. The CDR3 is 16 residues long. Germline V gene sequence: CDR1 MRHNA, CDR2 SNTAGT. The CDR3 sequence: CASSDSATSGANVLTF. DNA for the CDR3: TGTGCCAGCAGTGACTCGGCCACATCTGGGGCCAACGTCCTGACTTTC.

The chain uses TRBV20-1 and TRBJ2-1; 13 bases agree with TRBD2. The CDR3 is made up of 19 amino acids. The germline V gene has CDR1 DFQATT and CDR2 SNEGSKA (reference sequence). Trimming removed 2 bases from V and 7 bases from J; junction bases left unmatched: 17. The CDR3 DNA reads TGCAGTGCTAGACCCACCCTGAGGACTAGCGGGAGAGATAGTAATGAGCAGTTCTTC. It translates to CSARPTLRTSGRDSNEQFF.

J is TRBJ2-3 and V is TRBV15; D unresolved. This CDR3 is built from 14 residues. Germline assignment: CDR1 LNHNV and CDR2 YYDKDF (reference sequence). The V gene lost 11 bases and the J gene lost 0 bases, with 15 bases spanning the gap. CDR3 amino acids: CAAGVGVSTDTQYF. Here the CDR3 DNA reads TGTGCCGCAGGTGTTGGGGTTAGCACAGATACGCAGTATTTT.

In the case of this clonotype: Being one base from a much bigger clone, this may be a read error. CDR3 sequence: CVSSFGGGVFNEQYF. CDR3 nucleotides: TGCGTCAGCAGCTTCGGGGGTGGGGTTTTCAATGAGCAGTACTTC. The J gene is TRBJ2-7, the V gene TRBV5-1; D is perhaps TRBD2 (6 bases). The germline CDR1 and CDR2 sequences are SGHRS and YFSETQ. CDR3 length: 15 amino acids.

This clonotype turned up a few times. The rearrangement uses TRBV12-3 or TRBV12-4 and TRBJ1-1; D gene unclear. Deletions cut 3 bases from V and 10 bases from J, with 9 bases between. This CDR3 region has 11 residues. DNA of the CDR3: TGTGCCAGCAGTTTCAACCTCAGAGCTTTCTTT. Translating it yields CASSFNLRAFF.

This clonotype was counted many times. The V call is TRBV29-1, the J call TRBJ1-2, with D hard to call. The CDR3 consists of 12 residues. Germline V gene data show CDR1 as SQVTM and CDR2 as ANQGSEA. Deletions cut 3 bases from V and 6 bases from J, with 11 bases between. The CDR3 sequence is CSVDPGEDGYTF. CDR3 DNA sequence: TGCAGCGTTGATCCGGGAGAGGATGGCTACACCTTC.

The CDR3 here is CSACPSSVYNEQFF. In nucleotides, the CDR3 is TGCAGTGCTTGCCCCTCCTCGGTCTACAATGAGCAGTTCTTC. The rearrangement uses TRBV20-1 and TRBJ2-1; D not resolved. With 5 bases removed from V and 3 bases from J, the gap between germline ends came to 14 bases. The CDR3 has 14 amino acids. CDR1 and CDR2 (germline): DFQATT, SNEGSKA (reference sequence).

This clonotype has just a few counts. The rearrangement links TRBV10-3 to TRBJ1-4; 7 nucleotides match TRBD1. This CDR3 has 15 amino acids. Looked up from germline, CDR1 is ENHRY and CDR2 is SYGVKD. V lost 2 bases and J lost 3; bases outside the gene matches: 3. CDR3 DNA: TGTGCCATCAGTGAGAGAAGGGGGCCTAATGAAAAACTGTTTTTT. Amino acid sequence: CAISERRGPNEKLFF.

Comments on this clonotype: A much more abundant neighbour one base away suggests this may be a read error. This chain connects TRBV29-1 to TRBJ2-1; 14 bases are shared with TRBD2. The CDR3 length is 16 residues. Germline V gene lookup returns CDR1 SQVTM and CDR2 ANQGSEA. CDR3 DNA sequence: TGCAACGTGCCTAAGGGGGGACTAGCGGGAGAAAATGAGCAGTTCTTC. Translating it yields CNVPKGGLAGENEQFF.

This clonotype appeared a single time. The chain recombines TRBV4-3 with TRBJ2-7; TRBD1 aligns across 9 bases. This CDR3 contains 14 residues. From germline, CDR1 is LGHNA and CDR2 YSLEER. V dropped 4 bases and J dropped 3; count of bases not matched to a gene: 4. CDR3 loop: CASSPGTGSYEQYF. For the CDR3, the DNA is TGCGCCAGCAGCCCGGGGACAGGGAGCTACGAGCAGTACTTC.

The chain employs TRBV5-1 and TRBJ2-5; weak D call: TRBD2 (7 bases). V dropped 4 bases and J dropped 5 bases, with 15 bases sitting between them. This CDR3 has 14 amino acids. Looked up from germline, CDR1 is SGHRS and CDR2 is YFSETQ. The CDR3 bases are TGCGCCAGCAGCCTCACCAGGGGAGGGGAGACCCAGTACTTC. It translates to CASSLTRGGETQYF.

In its sample, this clonotype was seen many times. J is TRBJ2-7 and V is TRBV20-1; TRBD1 matches 11 bases. The CDR3 runs 14 residues. Germline CDR1 DFQATT, CDR2 SNEGSKA (reference sequence). V was clipped by 5 bases and J by 4 bases; unmatched bases: 7. CDR3 sequence reads: CSAAGTGGGYEQYF. DNA for the CDR3: TGCAGTGCTGCCGGGACAGGGGGAGGATACGAGCAGTACTTC.

The gene calls are TRBV29-1 and TRBJ2-3, with 12 bases lining up with TRBD1. The CDR3 has 15 amino acids. J lost 4 bases, V lost 1 base, and 3 bases had no gene match. Germline V gives CDR1 SQVTM, CDR2 ANQGSEA. The CDR3 DNA follows: TGCAGCGTTGAAGGGGACAGGGGGCGCCCAGATACGCAGTATTTT. Encoded protein: CSVEGDRGRPDTQYF.

Concerning this clonotype itself: A much larger clone differs by one base, so this may be a read error. The V and J genes are TRBV7-2 and TRBJ2-1; TRBD2 is a possible D gene (6 bases). The CDR3 runs 15 residues. CDR1 is SGHTA and CDR2 is FQGNSA in the germline V gene. With 3 bases removed from V and 2 bases from J, the gap between germline ends came to 11 bases. The DNA for the CDR3 is TGTGCCAGCAGCTTGGGACTGAGGCCCTACAATGAGCAGTTCTTC. It encodes CASSLGLRPYNEQFF.

There are many counts of this clonotype. The chain combines TRBV28 with TRBJ1-2; a possible D gene is TRBD1 (6 bases). Per the germline V gene, CDR1 is MDHEN and CDR2 is SYDVKM. The CDR3 extends over 16 amino acids. Trimming stripped 1 base from V and 6 bases from J, with 18 bases between. This chain's CDR3 is CASSLSAIGQGNGYTF. CDR3 coding DNA: TGTGCCAGCAGTTTATCTGCGATAGGGCAGGGGAATGGCTACACCTTC.

This clonotype appeared a single time. A much larger clonotype is one base distant, so this may be a read error. V usage is TRBV20-1 and J usage is TRBJ2-1; D remains ambiguous. Trimming took off 0 bases at V and 5 bases at J, with 11 bases between the two ends. The CDR3 sequence is 14 residues long. Germline CDR1 and CDR2: DFQATT and SNEGSKA (reference sequence). CDR3 in amino acids: CSAREDDGHNEQFF. The CDR3, as DNA: TGCAGTGCTAGAGAGGATGACGGACACAATGAGCAGTTCTTC.

This clonotype was detected once. A read error is possible here, since a much larger clone lies one base away. The rearrangement joins TRBV20-1 to TRBJ1-1, with 7 nucleotides matching TRBD1. This CDR3 is 14 amino acids long. Germline CDR1 reads DFQATT; CDR2 reads SNEGSKA (reference sequence). The V gene end was trimmed by 2 bases and the J gene end by 2 bases; junction bases not matched to a gene: 5. The CDR3 bases are TGCAGTGCTAGAAAAAGGACAGGAAACACTGAAGCTTTCTTT. Residues: CSARKRTGNTEAFF.

The table lists this clonotype with many counts. The rearrangement uses TRBV12-3 or TRBV12-4 and TRBJ1-4; D remains unclear. The V end lost 3 bases, the J end lost 7 bases, and 3 bases lay between the germline ends. This CDR3 region has 11 residues. The DNA of the CDR3 is TGTGCCAGCAGTTTTAGTGAAAAACTGTTTTTT. Translated, it gives CASSFSEKLFF.

Comments on this clonotype: This could be a read error, since a much larger clone is one nucleotide away. This chain uses TRBV20-1 with TRBJ2-7, with 11 bases fitting TRBD2. The trim removed 4 bases at V and 7 bases at J, leaving 6 bases unmatched. The germline V gene has CDR1 DFQATT and CDR2 SNEGSKA (reference sequence). The CDR3 totals 13 residues. DNA of the CDR3: TGCAGTGCTATGAGTAGCGGGAGGGGGGAGCAGTACTTC. It is translated as CSAMSSGRGEQYF.

For this clonotype: This CDR3 fails to terminate in the conserved phenylalanine or tryptophan, so it likely reflects a read error. V usage is TRBV11-2 and J usage is TRBJ1-6; the match to TRBD1 covers 7 bases. Per the germline V gene, CDR1 is SGHAT and CDR2 is FQNNGV. This CDR3 comprises 13 residues. V dropped 6 bases and J dropped 14; count of bases not matched to a gene: 10. The CDR3 reads CASRPLQGQSLHV. The CDR3 coding sequence is TGTGCCAGCAGACCCCTACAGGGACAGTCCCTCCACGTT.